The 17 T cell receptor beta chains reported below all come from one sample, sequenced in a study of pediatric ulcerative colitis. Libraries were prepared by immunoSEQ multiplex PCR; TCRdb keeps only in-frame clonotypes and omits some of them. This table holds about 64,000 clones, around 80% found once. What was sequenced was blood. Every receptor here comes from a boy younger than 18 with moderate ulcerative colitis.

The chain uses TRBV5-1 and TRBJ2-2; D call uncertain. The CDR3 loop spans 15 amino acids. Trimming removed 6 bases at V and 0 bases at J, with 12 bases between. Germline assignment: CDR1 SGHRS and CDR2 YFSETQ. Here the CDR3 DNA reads TGCGCCAGCACGACTGGGGTTTCGAACACCGGGGAGCTGTTTTTT. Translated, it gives CASTTGVSNTGELFF.

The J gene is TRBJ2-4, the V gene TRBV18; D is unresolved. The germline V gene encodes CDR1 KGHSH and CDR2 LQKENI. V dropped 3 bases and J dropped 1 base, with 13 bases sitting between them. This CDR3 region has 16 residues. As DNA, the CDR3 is TGTGCCAGCTCACCCTCTTTCCGTGGGGCCAAAAACATTCAGTACTTC. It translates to CASSPSFRGAKNIQYF.

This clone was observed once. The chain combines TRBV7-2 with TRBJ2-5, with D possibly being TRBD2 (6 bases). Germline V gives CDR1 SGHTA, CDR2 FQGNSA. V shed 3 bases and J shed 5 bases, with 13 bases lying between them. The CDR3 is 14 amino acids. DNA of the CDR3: TGTGCCAGCAGCTTGTCCGAGGGGAGGGAGACCCAGTACTTC. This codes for CASSLSEGRETQYF.

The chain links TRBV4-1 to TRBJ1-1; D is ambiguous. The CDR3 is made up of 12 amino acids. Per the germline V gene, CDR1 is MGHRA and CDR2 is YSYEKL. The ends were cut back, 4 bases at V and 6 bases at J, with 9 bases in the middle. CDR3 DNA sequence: TGCGCCAGCAGCCTTCCAGCTGCTGAAGCTTTCTTT. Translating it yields CASSLPAAEAFF.

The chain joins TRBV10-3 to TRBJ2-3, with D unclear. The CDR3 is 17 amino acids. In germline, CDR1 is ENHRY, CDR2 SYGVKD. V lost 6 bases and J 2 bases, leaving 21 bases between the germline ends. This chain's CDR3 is CAISDPGLHSPTDTQYF. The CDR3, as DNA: TGTGCCATCAGCGATCCGGGCCTCCATTCCCCCACAGATACGCAGTATTTT.

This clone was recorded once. The CDR3 spells CASSQDAASFNQPQHF. The CDR3 DNA reads TGCGCCAGCAGCCAAGATGCGGCCAGTTTCAATCAGCCCCAGCATTTT. J is TRBJ1-5 and V is TRBV4-1; the D is unclear. Per germline, CDR1 MGHRA and CDR2 YSYEKL. V was cut by 0 bases and J by 3 bases, with 12 bases left in between. CDR3 length equals 16 residues.

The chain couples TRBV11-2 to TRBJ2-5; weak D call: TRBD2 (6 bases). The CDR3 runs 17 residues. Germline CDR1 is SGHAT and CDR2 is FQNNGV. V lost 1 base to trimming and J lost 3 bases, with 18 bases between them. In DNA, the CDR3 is TGTGCCAGCAGCTTAGTACTAGCCCCTTACCTTAAAGAGACCCAGTACTTC. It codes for CASSLVLAPYLKETQYF.

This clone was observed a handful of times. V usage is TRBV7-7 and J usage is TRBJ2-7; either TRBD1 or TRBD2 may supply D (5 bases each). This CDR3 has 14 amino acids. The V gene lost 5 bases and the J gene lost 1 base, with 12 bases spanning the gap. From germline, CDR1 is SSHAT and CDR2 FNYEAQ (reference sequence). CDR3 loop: CASSPRDGSYEQYF. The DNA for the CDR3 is TGTGCCAGCAGCCCCCGGGACGGTTCCTACGAGCAGTACTTC.

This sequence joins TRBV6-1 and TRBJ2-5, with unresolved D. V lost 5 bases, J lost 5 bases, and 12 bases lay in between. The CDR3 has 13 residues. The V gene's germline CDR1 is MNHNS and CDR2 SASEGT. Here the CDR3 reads CASSIRRTETQYF. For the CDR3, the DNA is TGTGCCAGCAGTATAAGAAGGACGGAGACCCAGTACTTC.

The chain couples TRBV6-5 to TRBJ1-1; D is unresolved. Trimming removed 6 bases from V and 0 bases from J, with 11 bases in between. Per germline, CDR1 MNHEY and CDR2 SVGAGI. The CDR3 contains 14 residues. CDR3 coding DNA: TGTGCCAGCAGCACTCTCGGACTGAACACTGAAGCTTTCTTT. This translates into CASSTLGLNTEAFF.

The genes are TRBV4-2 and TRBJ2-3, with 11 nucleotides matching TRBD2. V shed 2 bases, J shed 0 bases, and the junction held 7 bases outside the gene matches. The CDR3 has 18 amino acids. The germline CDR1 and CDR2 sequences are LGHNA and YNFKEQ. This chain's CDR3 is CASSQLTSGGLSTDTQYF. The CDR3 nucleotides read TGTGCCAGCAGCCAACTCACTAGCGGGGGATTGAGCACAGATACGCAGTATTTT.

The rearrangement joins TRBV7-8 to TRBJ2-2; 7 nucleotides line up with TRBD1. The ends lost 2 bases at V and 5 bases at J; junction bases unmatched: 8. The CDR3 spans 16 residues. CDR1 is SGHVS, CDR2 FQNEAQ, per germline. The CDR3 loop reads CASSLRAGGNTGELFF. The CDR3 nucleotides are TGTGCCAGCAGCTTAAGGGCAGGGGGAAATACCGGGGAGCTGTTTTTT.

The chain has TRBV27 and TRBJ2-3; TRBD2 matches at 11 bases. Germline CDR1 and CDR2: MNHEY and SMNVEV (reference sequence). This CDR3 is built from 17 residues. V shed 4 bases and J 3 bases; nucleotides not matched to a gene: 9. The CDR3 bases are TGTGCCAGCAGTTCGCAACTGACTAGCGGGATTACAGATACGCAGTATTTT. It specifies CASSSQLTSGITDTQYF.

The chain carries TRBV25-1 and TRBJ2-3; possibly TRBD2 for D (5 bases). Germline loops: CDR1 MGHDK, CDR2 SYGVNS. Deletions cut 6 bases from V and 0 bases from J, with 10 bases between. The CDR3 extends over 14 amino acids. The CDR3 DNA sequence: TGTGCCAGCAGGCGGGCCATTAGCACAGATACGCAGTATTTT. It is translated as CASRRAISTDTQYF.

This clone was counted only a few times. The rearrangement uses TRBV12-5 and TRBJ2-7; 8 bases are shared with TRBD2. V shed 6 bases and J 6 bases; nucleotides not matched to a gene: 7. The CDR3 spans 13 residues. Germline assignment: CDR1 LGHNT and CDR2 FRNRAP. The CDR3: CASGQGLVSEQYF. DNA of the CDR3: TGTGCTAGTGGGCAGGGACTAGTCTCCGAGCAGTACTTC.

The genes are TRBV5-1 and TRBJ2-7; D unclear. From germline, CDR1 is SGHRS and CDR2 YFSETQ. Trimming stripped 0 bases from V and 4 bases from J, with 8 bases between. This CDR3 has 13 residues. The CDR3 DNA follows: TGCGCCAGCAGCTTGGGTCTAGGGTACGAGCAGTACTTC. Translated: CASSLGLGYEQYF.

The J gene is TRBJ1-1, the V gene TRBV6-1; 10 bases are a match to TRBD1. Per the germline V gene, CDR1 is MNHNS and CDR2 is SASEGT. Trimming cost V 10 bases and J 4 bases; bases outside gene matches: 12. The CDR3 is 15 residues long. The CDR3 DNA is TGTGCCATCACCGGGACAGGGGTCGATCGCACTGAAGCTTTCTTT. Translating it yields CAITGTGVDRTEAFF.